The 2 T cell receptor beta chains below all came from one sample that was sequenced in a study of regulatory T cells in long-lasting Graves disease. With iRepertoire HTBI primers and Arm-PCR of CDR3 regions, TCR beta libraries were built. TCRdb used MiXCR to reprocess the multiplex PCR reads, holding one entry per CDR3 protein. The sample lists hundreds of thousands of distinct CDR3 sequences, approximately 15% occurring once. The sample's time point: newly diagnosed GD, antithyroid drugs for less than 3 months. PBMC-derived RNA was used for the TCR library. These data also featured in a second study, about T cells in Graves' hyperthyroidism and ophthalmopathy.

Sequencing was performed on peripheral blood mononuclear cells (PBMCs), taken at new diagnosis, from a patient treated with antithyroid drugs. These receptor sequences come from a man between 25 and 39 years old with Graves disease.

This clonotype appeared many times. V usage is TRBV5-1 and J usage is TRBJ2-3; 7 bases are shared with TRBD2. V gave up 4 bases and J gave up 0 bases; unmatched junction bases: 5. CDR1 is SGHRS and CDR2 is YFSETQ in the germline V gene. CDR3 length equals 15 residues. For the CDR3, the DNA is TGCGCCAGCAGCCCGCGGGAGAGGAGCACAGATACGCAGTATTTT. It translates to CASSPRERSTDTQYF.

V usage is TRBV29-1 and J usage is TRBJ2-7; D is unclear. Germline V CDR1 and CDR2: SQVTM, ANQGSEA. Deletions cut 2 bases from V and 1 base from J, with 9 bases between. This CDR3 contains 13 residues. The CDR3 coding sequence is TGCAGCGTTGAATGCCAGGAGTCCTACGAGCAGTACTTC. This encodes CSVECQESYEQYF.